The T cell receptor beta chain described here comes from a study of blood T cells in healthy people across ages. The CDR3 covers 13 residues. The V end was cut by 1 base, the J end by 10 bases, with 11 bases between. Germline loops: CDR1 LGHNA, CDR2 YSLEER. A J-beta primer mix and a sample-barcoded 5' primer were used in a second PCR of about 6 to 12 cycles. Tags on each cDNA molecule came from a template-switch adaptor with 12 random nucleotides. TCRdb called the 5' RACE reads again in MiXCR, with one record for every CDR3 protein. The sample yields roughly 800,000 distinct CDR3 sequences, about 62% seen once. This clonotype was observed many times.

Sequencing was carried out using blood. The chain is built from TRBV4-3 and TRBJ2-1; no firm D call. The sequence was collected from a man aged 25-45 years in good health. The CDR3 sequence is CASSQAPLREQFF. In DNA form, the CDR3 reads TGCGCCAGCAGCCAAGCACCGCTCCGCGAGCAGTTCTTC.